The 16 T cell receptor beta chains presented below share a single source sample, sequenced in a study of T cell changes during pregnancy in multiple sclerosis. The data were produced by immunoSEQ multiplex PCR, yet TCRdb's version contains in-frame clones alone and is incomplete. The profile shows roughly 42,000 clones, 88% of them singletons. Sequencing used CD4+ T cells from peripheral blood mononuclear cells, obtained in the second trimester of pregnancy. The receptor source for this set is a female donor with multiple sclerosis, enrolled in a pregnancy study.

The chain uses TRBV2 and TRBJ2-3, with 12 bases that match TRBD2. This CDR3 contains 16 residues. Germline V CDR1 and CDR2: SNHLY, FYNNEI. The trim removed 4 bases at V and 0 bases at J, leaving 2 bases unmatched. CDR3 region: CASSGTSGRSTDTQYF. DNA of the CDR3: TGTGCCAGCAGTGGAACTAGCGGGAGGAGCACAGATACGCAGTATTTT.

V and J are TRBV6-1 and TRBJ1-5; TRBD1 might be the D (5 bases). Trimming pared 7 bases from V and 5 bases from J, leaving 12 bases between. The CDR3 covers 13 residues. CDR1 is MNHNS, CDR2 SASEGT, per germline. This CDR3 reads CASIQGWDQPQHF. CDR3 bases: TGTGCCAGCATCCAGGGTTGGGATCAGCCCCAGCATTTT.

The chain uses TRBV7-9 and TRBJ1-5; a possible D gene is TRBD1 (6 bases). CDR3 length equals 16 residues. V shed 1 base and J shed 6 bases, with 16 bases lying between them. Looked up from germline, CDR1 is SEHNR and CDR2 is FQNEAQ (reference sequence). The CDR3 reads CASSLGGGGLVQPQHF. The CDR3 bases are TGTGCCAGCAGCTTAGGCGGCGGGGGCTTGGTTCAGCCCCAGCATTTT.

This clone was seen only once. The rearrangement links TRBV10-3 to TRBJ1-3, with a tentative D call TRBD1 (6 bases). This CDR3 region has 12 residues. V was clipped by 10 bases and J by 3 bases, with 10 bases between them. Germline V gene sequence: CDR1 ENHRY, CDR2 SYGVKD. The CDR3: CATRTDGNTIYF. DNA for the CDR3: TGTGCCACCCGGACAGATGGAAACACCATATATTTT.

V gene TRBV7-8 combines with J gene TRBJ1-1; D gene unclear. V shed 5 bases and J shed 5 bases, with 12 bases lying between them. Germline V lookup: CDR1 SGHVS, CDR2 FQNEAQ. The CDR3 has 13 amino acids. DNA of the CDR3: TGTGCCAGCAGCACCTCCGGTATAACTGAAGCTTTCTTT. Protein product: CASSTSGITEAFF.

The V and J genes are TRBV4-2 and TRBJ2-7, with D maybe TRBD1 (8 bases). Per the germline V gene, CDR1 is LGHNA and CDR2 is YNFKEQ. The V and J ends lost 3 bases and 3 bases respectively, with 18 bases between them. This CDR3 spans 16 amino acids. CDR3 amino acids: CASSQASGGGSYEQYF. CDR3 DNA: TGTGCCAGCAGCCAGGCCTCAGGGGGCGGGAGCTACGAGCAGTACTTC.

This chain uses TRBV9 with TRBJ2-6; TRBD1 aligns across 7 bases. Trimming at V came to 4 bases and at J to 2 bases, leaving 9 bases not matched to a gene. This CDR3 region has 17 residues. Per germline, CDR1 SGDLS and CDR2 YYNGEE. The CDR3 sequence: CASSPRDSHTGANVLTF. CDR3 nucleotide sequence: TGTGCCAGCAGCCCCCGGGACAGCCATACTGGGGCCAACGTCCTGACTTTC.

The chain uses TRBV13 and TRBJ2-7, with 13 bases fitting TRBD2. J was trimmed by 3 bases and V by 5 bases; bases with no gene match: 1. The CDR3 has 14 residues. Germline CDR1 reads PRHDT; CDR2 reads FYEKMQ (reference sequence). CDR3 bases: TGTGCCAGCAGCCGGACTAGCGGGAGCTACGAGCAGTACTTC. Amino acids: CASSRTSGSYEQYF.

The rearrangement uses TRBV19 and TRBJ2-5, with TRBD1 as a possible D gene (6 bases). Trimming removed 6 bases at V and 4 bases at J, with 6 bases between. This CDR3 has 11 residues. Germline V lookup: CDR1 LNHDA, CDR2 SQIVND (reference sequence). CDR3 in DNA: TGTGCCAGTAGAGGGGGAGAGACCCAGTACTTC. Amino acids: CASRGGETQYF.

This clone came up once. Other DNA variants within this sample encode the same CDR3. V is TRBV6-5 and J is TRBJ1-2; D unclear. The V gene's germline CDR1 is MNHEY and CDR2 SVGAGI. V lost 7 bases, J lost 6 bases, and 21 bases lay in between. The CDR3 sequence is 15 residues long. CDR3 DNA sequence: TGTGCCAGCAAAGGAAGAACTAGCGGAAGTGATGGCTACACCTTC. This translates into CASKGRTSGSDGYTF.

This clone was seen once. This chain joins TRBV27 and TRBJ2-1; D is perhaps TRBD2 (6 bases). Trimming pared 2 bases from V and 5 bases from J, leaving 16 bases between. CDR1 and CDR2 from the germline V gene are MNHEY and SMNVEV (reference sequence). This CDR3 region has 16 residues. CDR3 sequence: CASSLGRLNSDNEQFF. As DNA, the CDR3 is TGTGCCAGCAGTTTAGGGAGGTTGAATAGCGACAATGAGCAGTTCTTC.

The rearrangement uses TRBV6-5 and TRBJ2-7; D unresolved. Trimming took 8 bases from V and 2 from J, leaving 19 bases between them. CDR1 and CDR2 from the germline V gene are MNHEY and SVGAGI. The CDR3 has 15 residues. The CDR3 DNA sequence: TGTGCCAGCTCCGAACAGCCCGTGGTGCCCTACGAGCAGTACTTC. As protein: CASSEQPVVPYEQYF.

The rearrangement uses TRBV29-1 and TRBJ2-3; no reliable D call. The CDR3 consists of 11 residues. Trimming took 3 bases from V and 6 from J, leaving 7 bases between them. Germline V gene sequence: CDR1 SQVTM, CDR2 ANQGSEA. The CDR3 region is CSVERMDTQYF. DNA of the CDR3: TGCAGCGTTGAGAGAATGGATACGCAGTATTTT.

The chain employs TRBV15 and TRBJ1-4; no firm D call. From germline, CDR1 is LNHNV and CDR2 YYDKDF (reference sequence). The CDR3 runs 18 residues. The V end was cut by 2 bases, the J end by 7 bases, with 23 bases between. The CDR3 spells CATSRPPRRRESREKLFF. As DNA, the CDR3 is TGTGCCACCAGCAGACCCCCGCGAAGGAGGGAAAGCCGTGAAAAACTGTTTTTT. The entire variable domain, with the rest obtained from reference TRBV15 and TRBJ1-4, is as follows: DAMVIQNPRYQVTQFGKPVTLSCSQTLNHNVMYWYQQKSSQAPKLLFHYYDKDFNNEADTPDNFQSRRPNTSFCFLDIRSPGLGDTAMYLCATSRPPRRRESREKLFFGSGTQLSVL.

Only one count was recorded for this clone. V usage is TRBV4-2 and J usage is TRBJ1-5, with D uncertain. Germline V gene sequence: CDR1 LGHNA, CDR2 YNFKEQ. The CDR3 length is 17 residues. V was cut by 0 bases and J by 2 bases, with 14 bases left in between. The CDR3 nucleotides read TGTGCCAGCAGCCAAGATGGAAGGGAGGCGGGCAATCAGCCCCAGCATTTT. It encodes CASSQDGREAGNQPQHF.

This chain uses TRBV6-6 with TRBJ2-5; D perhaps matches TRBD2 (6 bases). Trimming left V 6 bases short and J 5 bases short, with 13 bases between. The CDR3 extends over 13 amino acids. CDR1 is MNHNY, CDR2 SVGAGI, per germline (reference sequence). This CDR3 reads CASRDGTFETQYF. The CDR3 nucleotides are TGTGCCAGCAGGGATGGGACTTTCGAGACCCAGTACTTC.